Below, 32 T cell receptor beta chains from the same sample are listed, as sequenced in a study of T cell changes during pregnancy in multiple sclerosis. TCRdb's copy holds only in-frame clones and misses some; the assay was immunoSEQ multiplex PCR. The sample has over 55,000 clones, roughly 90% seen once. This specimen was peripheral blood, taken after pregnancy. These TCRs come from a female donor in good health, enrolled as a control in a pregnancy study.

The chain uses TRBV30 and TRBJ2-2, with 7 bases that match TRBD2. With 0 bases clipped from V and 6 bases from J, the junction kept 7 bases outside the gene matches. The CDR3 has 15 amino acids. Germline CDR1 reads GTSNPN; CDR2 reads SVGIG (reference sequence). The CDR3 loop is CAWSVGGRAPGELFF. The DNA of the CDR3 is TGTGCCTGGAGTGTAGGTGGGAGGGCCCCCGGGGAGCTGTTTTTT.

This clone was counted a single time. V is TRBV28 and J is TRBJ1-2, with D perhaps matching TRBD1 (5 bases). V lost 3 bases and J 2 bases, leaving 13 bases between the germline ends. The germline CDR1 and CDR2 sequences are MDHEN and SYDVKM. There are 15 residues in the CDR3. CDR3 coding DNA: TGTGCCAGCAGTTTTGGGGGGGTGGACAACTATGGCTACACCTTC. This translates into CASSFGGVDNYGYTF.

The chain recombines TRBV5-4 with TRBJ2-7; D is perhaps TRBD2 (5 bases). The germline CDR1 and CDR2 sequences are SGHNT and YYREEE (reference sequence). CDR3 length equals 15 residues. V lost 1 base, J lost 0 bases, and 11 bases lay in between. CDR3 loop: CASSLRASGSYEQYF. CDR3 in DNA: TGTGCCAGCAGCTTGCGCGCCAGCGGCTCCTACGAGCAGTACTTC.

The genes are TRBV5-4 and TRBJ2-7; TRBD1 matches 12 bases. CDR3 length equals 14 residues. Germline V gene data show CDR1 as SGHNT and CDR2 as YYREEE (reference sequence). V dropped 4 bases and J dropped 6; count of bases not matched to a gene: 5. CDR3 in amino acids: CASSGTGGHSEQYF. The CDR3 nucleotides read TGTGCCAGCAGCGGGACAGGGGGCCATAGCGAGCAGTACTTC.

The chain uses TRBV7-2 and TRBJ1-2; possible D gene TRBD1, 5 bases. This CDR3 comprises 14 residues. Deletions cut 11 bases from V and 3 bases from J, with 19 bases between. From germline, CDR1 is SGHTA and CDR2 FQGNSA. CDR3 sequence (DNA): TGTGCCTATGGCCGGGGCGGCGGGGACTATGGCTACACCTTC. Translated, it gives CAYGRGGGDYGYTF.

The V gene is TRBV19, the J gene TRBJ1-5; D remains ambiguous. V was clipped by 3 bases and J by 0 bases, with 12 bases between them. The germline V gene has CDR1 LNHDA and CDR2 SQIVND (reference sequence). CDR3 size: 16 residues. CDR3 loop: CASSMILTYSNQPQHF. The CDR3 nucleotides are TGTGCCAGTAGTATGATATTGACTTATAGCAATCAGCCCCAGCATTTT.

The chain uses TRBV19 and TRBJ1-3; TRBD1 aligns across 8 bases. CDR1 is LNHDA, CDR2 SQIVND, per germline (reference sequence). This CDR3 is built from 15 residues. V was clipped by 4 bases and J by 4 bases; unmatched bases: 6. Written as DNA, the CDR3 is TGTGCCAGTAGTACCCTAACAGGGGGAGGAAACACCATATATTTT. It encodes CASSTLTGGGNTIYF.

In nucleotides, the CDR3 is TGTGCCAGTAGTATAGATCTTTGGGCAGGGGGAATTCTCCAGCCCCAGCATTTT. It yields the protein CASSIDLWAGGILQPQHF. The rearrangement joins TRBV19 to TRBJ1-5, with 7 bases fitting TRBD1. The CDR3 is 18 amino acids. CDR1 LNHDA and CDR2 SQIVND come from the germline V gene (reference sequence). V was pared by 0 bases and J by 7 bases, with 15 bases of the junction left unmatched.

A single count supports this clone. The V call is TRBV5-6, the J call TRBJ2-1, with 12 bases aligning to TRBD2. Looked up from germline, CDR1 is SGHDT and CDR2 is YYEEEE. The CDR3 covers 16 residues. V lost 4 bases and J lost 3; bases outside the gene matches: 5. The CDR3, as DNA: TGTGCCAGCAGCAGGACTAGCGGGGAACACTACAATGAGCAGTTCTTC. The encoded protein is CASSRTSGEHYNEQFF.

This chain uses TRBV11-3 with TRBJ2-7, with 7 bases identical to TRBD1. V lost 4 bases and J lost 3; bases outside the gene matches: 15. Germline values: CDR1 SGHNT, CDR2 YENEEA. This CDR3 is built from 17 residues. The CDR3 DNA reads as TGTGCCAGCAGCTCATACAGGGGCCGCCTCCTGAACTACGAGCAGTACTTC. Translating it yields CASSSYRGRLLNYEQYF.

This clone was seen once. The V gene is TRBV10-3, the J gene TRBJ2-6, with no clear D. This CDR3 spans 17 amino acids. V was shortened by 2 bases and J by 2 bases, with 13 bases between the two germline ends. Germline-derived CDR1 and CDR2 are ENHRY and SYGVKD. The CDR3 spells CAISENTGGTGANVLTF. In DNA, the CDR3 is TGTGCCATCAGTGAGAACACCGGCGGAACTGGGGCCAACGTCCTGACTTTC.

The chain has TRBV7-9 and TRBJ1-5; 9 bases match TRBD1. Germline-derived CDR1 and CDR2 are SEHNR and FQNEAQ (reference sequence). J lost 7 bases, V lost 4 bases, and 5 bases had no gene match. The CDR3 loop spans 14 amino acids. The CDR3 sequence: CASSSTGGGQPQHF. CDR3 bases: TGTGCCAGCAGCTCAACAGGGGGCGGGCAGCCCCAGCATTTT.

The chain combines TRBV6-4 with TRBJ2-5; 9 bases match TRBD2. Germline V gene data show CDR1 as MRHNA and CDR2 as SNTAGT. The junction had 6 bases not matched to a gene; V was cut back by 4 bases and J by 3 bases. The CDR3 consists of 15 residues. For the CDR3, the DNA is TGTGCCAGCAGTGTTTCAGCGGGGGGAAAAGAGACCCAGTACTTC. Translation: CASSVSAGGKETQYF.

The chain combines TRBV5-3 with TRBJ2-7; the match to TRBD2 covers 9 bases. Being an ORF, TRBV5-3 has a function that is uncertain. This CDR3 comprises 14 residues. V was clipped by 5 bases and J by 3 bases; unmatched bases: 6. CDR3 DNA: TGTGCCAGAAGGCGACTAGCGGAGTACTACGAGCAGTACTTC. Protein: CARRRLAEYYEQYF.

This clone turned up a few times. The CDR3 coding sequence is TGCGCCAGCAGCTTGTCAGCAGGGGCGACAAACACTGAAGCTTTCTTT. As protein: CASSLSAGATNTEAFF. V usage is TRBV5-1 and J usage is TRBJ1-1, with a possible D match to TRBD1 (6 bases). Germline CDR1 and CDR2: SGHRS and YFSETQ. V was clipped by 1 base and J by 2 bases, with 15 bases between them. The CDR3 totals 16 residues.

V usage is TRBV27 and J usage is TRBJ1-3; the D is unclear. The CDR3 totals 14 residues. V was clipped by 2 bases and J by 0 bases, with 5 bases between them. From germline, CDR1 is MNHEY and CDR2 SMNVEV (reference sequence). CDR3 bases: TGTGCCAGCAGTTTAGGCCACTCTGGAAACACCATATATTTT. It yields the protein CASSLGHSGNTIYF.

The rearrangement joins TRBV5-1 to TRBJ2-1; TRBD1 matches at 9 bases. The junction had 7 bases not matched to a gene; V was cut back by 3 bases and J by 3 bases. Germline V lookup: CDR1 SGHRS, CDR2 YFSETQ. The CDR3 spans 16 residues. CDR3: CASSSSGDRVYNEQFF. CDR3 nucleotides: TGCGCCAGCAGCTCATCGGGGGACAGGGTCTACAATGAGCAGTTCTTC.

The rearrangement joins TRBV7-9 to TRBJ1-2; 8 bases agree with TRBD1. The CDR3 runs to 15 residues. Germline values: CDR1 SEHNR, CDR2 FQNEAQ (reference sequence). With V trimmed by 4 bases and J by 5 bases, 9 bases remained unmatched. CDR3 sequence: CASSSEQGEGYGYTF. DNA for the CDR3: TGTGCCAGCAGCTCCGAACAGGGGGAGGGGTATGGCTACACCTTC. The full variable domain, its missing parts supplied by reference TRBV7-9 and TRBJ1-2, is DTGVSQNPRHKITKRGQNVTFRCDPISEHNRLYWYRQTLGQGPEFLTYFQNEAQLEKSRLLSDRFSAERPKGSFSTLEIQRTEQGDSAMYLCASSSEQGEGYGYTFGSGTRLTVV.

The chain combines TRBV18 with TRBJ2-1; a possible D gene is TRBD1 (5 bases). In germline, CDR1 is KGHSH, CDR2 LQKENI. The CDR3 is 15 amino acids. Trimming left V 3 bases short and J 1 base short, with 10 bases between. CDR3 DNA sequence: TGTGCCAGCTCACCGACAGAACGATCCTACAATGAGCAGTTCTTC. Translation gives CASSPTERSYNEQFF.

The CDR3 here is CAWSADFQETQYF. In DNA, the CDR3 is TGTGCCTGGAGCGCGGACTTCCAAGAGACCCAGTACTTC. The V and J genes are TRBV30 and TRBJ2-5; TRBD2 might be the D (5 bases). The length of the CDR3 is 13 residues. The V end lost 3 bases, the J end lost 1 base, and 9 bases lay between the germline ends. Germline V gene sequence: CDR1 GTSNPN, CDR2 SVGIG (reference sequence). The variable domain in full, completed from reference TRBV30 and TRBJ2-5, reads SQTIHQWPATLVQPVGSPLSLECTVEGTSNPNLYWYRQAAGRGLQLLFYSVGIGQISSEVPQNLSASRPQDRQFILSSKKLLLSDSGFYLCAWSADFQETQYFGPGTRLLVL.

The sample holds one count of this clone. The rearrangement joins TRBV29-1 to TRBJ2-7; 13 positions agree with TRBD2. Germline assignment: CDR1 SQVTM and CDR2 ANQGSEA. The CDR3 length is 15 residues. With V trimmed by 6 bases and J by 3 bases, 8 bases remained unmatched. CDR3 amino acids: CSVDGLAGDYYEQYF. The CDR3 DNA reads TGCAGCGTCGACGGACTAGCGGGGGATTACTACGAGCAGTACTTC.

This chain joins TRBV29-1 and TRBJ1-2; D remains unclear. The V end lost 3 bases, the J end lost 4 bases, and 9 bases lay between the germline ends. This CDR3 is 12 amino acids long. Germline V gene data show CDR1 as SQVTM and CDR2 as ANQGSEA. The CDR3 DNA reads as TGCAGCGTTGATAGCGATGCCTATGGCTACACCTTC. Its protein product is CSVDSDAYGYTF.

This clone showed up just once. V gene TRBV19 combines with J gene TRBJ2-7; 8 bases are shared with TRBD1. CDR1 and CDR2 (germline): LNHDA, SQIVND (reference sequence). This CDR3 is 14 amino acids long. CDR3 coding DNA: TGTGTCCCCAAGCCCCGGGACAGGTCCGGCGAGCAGTACTTC. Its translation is CVPKPRDRSGEQYF.

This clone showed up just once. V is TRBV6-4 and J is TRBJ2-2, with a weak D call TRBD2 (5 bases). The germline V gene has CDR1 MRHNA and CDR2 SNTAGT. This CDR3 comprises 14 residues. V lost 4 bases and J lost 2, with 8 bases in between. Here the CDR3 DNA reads TGTGCCAGCAGTGGACTAATAAACACCGGGGAGCTGTTTTTT. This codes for CASSGLINTGELFF.

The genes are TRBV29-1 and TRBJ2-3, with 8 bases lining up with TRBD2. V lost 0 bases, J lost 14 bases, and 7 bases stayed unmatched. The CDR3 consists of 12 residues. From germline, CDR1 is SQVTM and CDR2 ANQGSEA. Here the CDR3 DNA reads TGCAGCGTTGAAGATGGACTAGCTCTCCCGTATTTT. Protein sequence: CSVEDGLALPYF.

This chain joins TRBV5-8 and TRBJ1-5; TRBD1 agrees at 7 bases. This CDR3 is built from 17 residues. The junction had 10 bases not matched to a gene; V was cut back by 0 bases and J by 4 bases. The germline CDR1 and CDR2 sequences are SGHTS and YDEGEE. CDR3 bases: TGTGCCAGCAGCTTGGCCCAAGGACAGGAGAAAAATCAGCCCCAGCATTTT. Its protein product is CASSLAQGQEKNQPQHF.

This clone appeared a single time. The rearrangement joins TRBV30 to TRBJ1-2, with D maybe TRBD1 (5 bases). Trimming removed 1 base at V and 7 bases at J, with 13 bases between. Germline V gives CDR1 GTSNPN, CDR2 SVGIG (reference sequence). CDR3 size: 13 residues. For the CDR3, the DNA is TGTGCCTGGAGTGACCCAGGGTCGGGTGGCTACACCTTC. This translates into CAWSDPGSGGYTF.

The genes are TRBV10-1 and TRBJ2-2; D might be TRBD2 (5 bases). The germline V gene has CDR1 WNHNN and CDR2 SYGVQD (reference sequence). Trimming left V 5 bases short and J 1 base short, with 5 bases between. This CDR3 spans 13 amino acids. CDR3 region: CASSSGNTGELFF. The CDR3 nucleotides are TGCGCCAGCAGTAGCGGGAACACCGGGGAGCTGTTTTTT.

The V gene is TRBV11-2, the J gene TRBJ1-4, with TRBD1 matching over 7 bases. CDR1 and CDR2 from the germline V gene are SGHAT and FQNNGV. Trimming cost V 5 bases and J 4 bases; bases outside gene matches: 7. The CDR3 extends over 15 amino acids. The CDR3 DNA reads TGTGCCAGCAGCACCGACAGGGCCGTTAATGAAAAACTGTTTTTT. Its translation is CASSTDRAVNEKLFF.

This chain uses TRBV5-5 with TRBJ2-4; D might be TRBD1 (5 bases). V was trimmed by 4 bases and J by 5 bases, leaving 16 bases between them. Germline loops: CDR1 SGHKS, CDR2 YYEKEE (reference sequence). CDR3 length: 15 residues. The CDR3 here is CASSLEPGSQNIQYF. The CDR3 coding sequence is TGTGCCAGCAGCCTCGAGCCAGGGTCCCAAAACATTCAGTACTTC.

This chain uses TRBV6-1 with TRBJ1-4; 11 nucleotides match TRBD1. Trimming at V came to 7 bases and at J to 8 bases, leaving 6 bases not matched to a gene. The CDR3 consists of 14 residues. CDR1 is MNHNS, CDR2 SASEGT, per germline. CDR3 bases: TGTGCCAGCACTAAGGACAGGGGGCTCGAAAAACTGTTTTTT. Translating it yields CASTKDRGLEKLFF.

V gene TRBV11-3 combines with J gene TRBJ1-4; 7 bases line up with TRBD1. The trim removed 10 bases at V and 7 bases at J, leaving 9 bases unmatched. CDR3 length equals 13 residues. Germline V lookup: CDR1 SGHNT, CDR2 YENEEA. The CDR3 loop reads CATAQGDGEKLFF. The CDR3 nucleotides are TGTGCCACCGCGCAGGGGGACGGTGAAAAACTGTTTTTT.